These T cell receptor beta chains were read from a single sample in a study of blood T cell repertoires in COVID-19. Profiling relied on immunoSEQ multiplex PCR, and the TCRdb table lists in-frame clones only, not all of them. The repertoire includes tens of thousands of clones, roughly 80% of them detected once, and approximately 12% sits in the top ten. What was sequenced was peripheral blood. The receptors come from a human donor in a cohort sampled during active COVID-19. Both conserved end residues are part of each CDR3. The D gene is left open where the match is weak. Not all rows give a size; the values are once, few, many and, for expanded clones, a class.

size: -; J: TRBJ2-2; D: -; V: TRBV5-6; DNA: TGTGCCAGCAGTTCGGGACAGAACACCGGGGAGCTGTTTTTT; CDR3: CASSSGQNTGELFF
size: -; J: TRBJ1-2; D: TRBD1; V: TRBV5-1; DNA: TGCGCCAGCAGCTTGGGACAGGGGTACTTCAATGGGGGCTACACCTTC; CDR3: CASSLGQGYFNGGYTF
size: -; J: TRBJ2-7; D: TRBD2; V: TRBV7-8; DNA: TGTGCCAGCAGCTCAATACTAGCGGGAGGACTCCGCGAGCAGTACTTC; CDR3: CASSSILAGGLREQYF
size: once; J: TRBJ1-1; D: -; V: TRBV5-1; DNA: TGCGCCAGCAGCTCCGCGGGGACGGGAGTTTCGACTGAAGCTTTCTTT; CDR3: CASSSAGTGVSTEAFF
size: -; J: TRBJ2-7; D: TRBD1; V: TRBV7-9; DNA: TGTGCCAGCAGCTCAACCGACAGGGGTAGAGAGTACGAGCAGTACTTC; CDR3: CASSSTDRGREYEQYF
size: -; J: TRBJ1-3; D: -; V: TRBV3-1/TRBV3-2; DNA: TGTGCCAGCAGCCAAGCAGGGACTGGAAACACCATATATTTT; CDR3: CASSQAGTGNTIYF
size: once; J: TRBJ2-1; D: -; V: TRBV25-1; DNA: TGTGCCAGCACAACATCTCGTTCCCCCTACAATGAGCAGTTCTTC; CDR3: CASTTSRSPYNEQFF
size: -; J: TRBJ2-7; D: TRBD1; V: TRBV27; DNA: TGTGCCAGCAGTTACTCCGGGACAGGGGCCGAGCAGTACTTC; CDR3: CASSYSGTGAEQYF
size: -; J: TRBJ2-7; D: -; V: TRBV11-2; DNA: TGTGCCAGCAGCCTAACCATCCACTACGAGCAGTACTTC; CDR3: CASSLTIHYEQYF
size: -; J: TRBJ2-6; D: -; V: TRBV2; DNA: TGTGCCAGCAGTGAAGGGCCAGGGGCCAACGTCCTGACTTTC; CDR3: CASSEGPGANVLTF
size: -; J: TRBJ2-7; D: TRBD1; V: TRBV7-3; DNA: TGTGCCAGCAGCAAAATACAGGGGACCGAGCAGTACTTC; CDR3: CASSKIQGTEQYF
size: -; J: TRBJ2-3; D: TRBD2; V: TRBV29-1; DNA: TGCAGCGCGTCGTTGGCGGGAGCCACAGATACGCAGTATTTT; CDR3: CSASLAGATDTQYF
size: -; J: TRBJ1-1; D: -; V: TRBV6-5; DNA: TGTGCCAGCAAGCGGGACGGACGCGGCACTGAAGCTTTCTTT; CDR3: CASKRDGRGTEAFF
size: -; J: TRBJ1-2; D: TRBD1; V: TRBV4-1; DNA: TGCGCCAGCAGGACAGGGCGTGGAGGATCCTATGGCTACACCTTC; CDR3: CASRTGRGGSYGYTF
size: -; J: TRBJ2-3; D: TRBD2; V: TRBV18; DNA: TGTGCCAGCTCACCACCTGCTAGCGGATACACAGATACGCAGTATTTT; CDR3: CASSPPASGYTDTQYF
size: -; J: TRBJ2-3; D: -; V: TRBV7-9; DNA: TGTGCCAGCAGCGAGGAAGATACGCAGTATTTT; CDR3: CASSEEDTQYF
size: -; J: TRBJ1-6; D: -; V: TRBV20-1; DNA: TGCAGTGGGGGGGAAAATTCACCCCTCCACTTT; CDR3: CSGGENSPLHF
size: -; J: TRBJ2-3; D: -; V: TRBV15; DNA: TGTGCCACCAGCAGAGTACAGGCAGATACGCAGTATTTT; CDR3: CATSRVQADTQYF
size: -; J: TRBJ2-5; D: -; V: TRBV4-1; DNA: TGCGCCAGCAGCCAAGAGGGAGGCAGGAGGGCGGAGACCCAGTACTTC; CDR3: CASSQEGGRRAETQYF
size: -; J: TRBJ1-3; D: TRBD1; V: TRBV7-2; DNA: TGTGCCAGCAGCGCCCCCGGGACAGGGGATGGAAACACCATATATTTT; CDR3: CASSAPGTGDGNTIYF
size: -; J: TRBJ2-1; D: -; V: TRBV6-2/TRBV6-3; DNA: TGTGCCAGCAGTTACACACGGACAATACCCTACAATGAGCAGTTCTTC; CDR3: CASSYTRTIPYNEQFF
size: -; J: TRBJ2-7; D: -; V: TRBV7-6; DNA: TGTGCCAGCAGCTTATCAGGGCAGATTTACGAGCAGTACTTC; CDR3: CASSLSGQIYEQYF
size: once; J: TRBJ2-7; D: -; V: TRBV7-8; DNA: TGTGCCAGCAGCTTAGGCATGTCCGCTACCTACGAGCAGTACTTC; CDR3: CASSLGMSATYEQYF
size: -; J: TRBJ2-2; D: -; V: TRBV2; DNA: TGTGCCAGCAACGAGGGTCAGGTATTACCCGGGGAGCTGTTTTTT; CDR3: CASNEGQVLPGELFF
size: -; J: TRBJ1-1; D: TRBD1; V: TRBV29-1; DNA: TGCAGCGCCGAGACAGGGGGGAACACTGAAGCTTTCTTT; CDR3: CSAETGGNTEAFF
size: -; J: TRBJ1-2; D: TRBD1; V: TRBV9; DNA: TGTGCCAGCAGCACCGGGGGGGGACAGGGAGGCTACACCTTC; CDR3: CASSTGGGQGGYTF
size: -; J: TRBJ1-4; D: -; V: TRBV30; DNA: TGTGCCTGGAGAGCGGAAACTAATGAAAAACTGTTTTTT; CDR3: CAWRAETNEKLFF
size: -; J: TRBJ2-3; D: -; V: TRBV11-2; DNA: TGTGCCAGCAGCTTATGGGGCAGCCCCCCGGCAGATACGCAGTATTTT; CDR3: CASSLWGSPPADTQYF
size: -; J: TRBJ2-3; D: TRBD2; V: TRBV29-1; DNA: TGCAGCGTTGTCGGGGGGGGCCCAGATACGCAGTATTTT; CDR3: CSVVGGGPDTQYF
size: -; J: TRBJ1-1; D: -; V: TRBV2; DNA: TGTGCCAGCAGAGCGGTGAACACTGAAGCTTTCTTT; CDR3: CASRAVNTEAFF
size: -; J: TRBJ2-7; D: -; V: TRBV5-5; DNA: TGTGCCAGCAGCTTGGGGGCGCAGCAGTACTTC; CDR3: CASSLGAQQYF
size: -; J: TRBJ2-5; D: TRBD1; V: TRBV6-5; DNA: TGTGCCAGCAGCGCTAGACAGGGCGGAGAGACCCAGTACTTC; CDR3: CASSARQGGETQYF
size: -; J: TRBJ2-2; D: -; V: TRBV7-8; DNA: TGTGCCAGCAGCCAAGGGTCGGAAAGGACAGGGAGGGACACCGGGGAGCTGTTTTTT; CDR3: CASSQGSERTGRDTGELFF
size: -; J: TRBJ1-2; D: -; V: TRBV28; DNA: TGTGCCAGCAGTTTTGGAGCTAACTATGGCTACACCTTC; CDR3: CASSFGANYGYTF
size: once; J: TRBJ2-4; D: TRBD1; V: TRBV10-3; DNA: TGTGCCATCAGCCTGACAGGGGGCGCGCCCCAGGACATTCAGTACTTC; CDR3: CAISLTGGAPQDIQYF
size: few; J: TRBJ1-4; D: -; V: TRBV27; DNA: TGTGCCAGCAGTTTAAGCGCAGGGCGGAAGTTTTTT; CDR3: CASSLSAGRKFF
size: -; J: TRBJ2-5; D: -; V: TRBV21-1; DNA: TGTGCCAGCAGCAAATCCGGGACTGATCAGACCCAGTACTTC; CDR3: CASSKSGTDQTQYF
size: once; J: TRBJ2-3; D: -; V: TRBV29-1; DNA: TGCAGCGTTGAAGGGGGGACGGGACTGGCAGATACGCAGTATTTT; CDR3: CSVEGGTGLADTQYF
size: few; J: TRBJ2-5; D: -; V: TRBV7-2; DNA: TGTGCCAGCAGCTACCAAGGAGGGGGGGGCCTAGTCCAAGAGACCCAGTACTTC; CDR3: CASSYQGGGGLVQETQYF
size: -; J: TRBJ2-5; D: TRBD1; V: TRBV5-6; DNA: TGTGCCAGCAGCGCAGGGGGCGCGGGAGAGACCCAGTACTTC; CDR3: CASSAGGAGETQYF
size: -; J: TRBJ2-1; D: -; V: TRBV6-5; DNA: TGTGCCAGCAGGACCGGGAACACCTACAATGAGCAGTTCTTC; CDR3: CASRTGNTYNEQFF
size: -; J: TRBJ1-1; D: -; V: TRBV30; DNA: TGTGCCTGGAGAAGAATGGGACTTGAAGCTTTCTTT; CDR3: CAWRRMGLEAFF
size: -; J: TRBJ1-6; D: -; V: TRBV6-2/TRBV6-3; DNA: TGTGCCAGCAGTAAGGACGGGGAAAGTTCACCCCTCCACTTT; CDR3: CASSKDGESSPLHF
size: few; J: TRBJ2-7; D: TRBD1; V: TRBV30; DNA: TGTGCCTCATGGACAGGTTTGTACGAGCAGTACTTC; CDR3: CASWTGLYEQYF
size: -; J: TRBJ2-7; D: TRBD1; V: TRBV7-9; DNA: TGTGCCAGCAGCCCCGTTCAGGGGGATACCTACGAGCAGTACTTC; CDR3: CASSPVQGDTYEQYF
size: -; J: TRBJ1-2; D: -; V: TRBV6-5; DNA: TGTGCCAGCAGTACAGGGTCTCTCCTCTATGGCTACACCTTC; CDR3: CASSTGSLLYGYTF
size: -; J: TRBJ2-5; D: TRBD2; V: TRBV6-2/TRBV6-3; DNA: TGTGCCAGCAGCTCAGGAGGGACTAGCGTAAAAGAGACCCAGTACTTC; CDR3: CASSSGGTSVKETQYF
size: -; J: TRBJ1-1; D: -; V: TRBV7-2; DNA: TGTGCCAGCAGCTTATTAGGGGCGCAGAACACTGAAGCTTTCTTT; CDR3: CASSLLGAQNTEAFF
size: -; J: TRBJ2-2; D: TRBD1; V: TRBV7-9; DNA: TGTGCCAGCAGCAGACAGGGGGCGGGAAAGCTGTTTTTT; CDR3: CASSRQGAGKLFF